This TCR beta chain was observed in a study of T cells in Graves' hyperthyroidism and ophthalmopathy. About the research overall: Blood from the periphery was taken at initial diagnosis, before any treatment.

Graves' hyperthyroidism was deemed stable absent ophthalmopathy progression within 18 months. Amplified TCR beta CDR3 regions derived from RNA transcripts. Using the HTBI primer set, a first-round RT-PCR was run on the TCR CDR3. TCRdb independently ran MiXCR on the multiplex PCR reads; one entry per CDR3 protein. Among more than 500,000 distinct CDR3 sequences listed, under 20% were seen once. Germline CDR1 reads MNHEY; CDR2 reads SVGEGT. V lost 7 bases to trimming and J lost 3 bases, with 12 bases between them. The CDR3 extends over 14 amino acids. The sequence was collected from a woman aged 30 to 39 with Graves' hyperthyroidism. The sequencing input was blood. V is TRBV6-2 or TRBV6-3 and J is TRBJ2-2; possibly TRBD1 for D (5 bases). The CDR3 nucleotides are TGTGCCAGCAAGGGCAGGGCGTACACCGGGGAGCTGTTTTTT. Protein product: CASKGRAYTGELFF.